The entry below gives a single T cell receptor (beta chain) sequence along with its context. The data stem from a study of cytomegalovirus exposure and HLA in healthy donors. Study-wide context: According to later analysis, the same platform produced the 130 or so validation and several hundred first-cohort repertoires.

TCRdb keeps only in-frame clones here, not all; method: immunoSEQ multiplex PCR. This table holds about 200,000 clones, around 88% found once. CDR3 length: 13 residues. CDR1 is SGDLS and CDR2 is YYNGEE in the germline V gene. V lost 3 bases, J lost 8 bases, and 7 bases stayed unmatched. The rearrangement links TRBV9 to TRBJ1-2; TRBD1 aligns across 7 bases. This sequence originates from a woman in her late teens or twenties in good health and CMV-seronegative. Sequenced input: PBMCs. The CDR3 spells CASSARDRDGYTF. The CDR3 DNA is TGTGCCAGCAGCGCGAGAGACAGGGACGGCTACACCTTC.